The 25 T cell receptor beta chains below all came from one sample that was sequenced in a study of cytomegalovirus exposure and HLA in healthy donors. Amplification used 60 Vbeta primers and 13 Jbeta primers. Profiled with immunoSEQ multiplex PCR; TCRdb holds only in-frame clones, not every one. The sample includes some 120,000 clones, 80% of them seen just once. The specimen was PBMCs. These receptors originate from a man aged 25 to 40 in good health and CMV-seropositive.

This clone occurred a few times. V usage is TRBV5-1 and J usage is TRBJ1-5; 10 nucleotides match TRBD1. Trimming at V came to 4 bases and at J to 4 bases, leaving 5 bases not matched to a gene. Germline V gives CDR1 SGHRS, CDR2 YFSETQ. The CDR3 is 15 residues long. CDR3: CASSLEGQGNQPQHF. The CDR3 DNA is TGCGCCAGCAGCCTGGAGGGACAGGGGAATCAGCCCCAGCATTTT.

This clone was seen just once. The chain employs TRBV10-1 and TRBJ2-3, with 9 bases that match TRBD2. CDR1 and CDR2 from the germline V gene are WNHNN and SYGVQD (reference sequence). The CDR3 length is 16 residues. V was clipped by 0 bases and J by 4 bases; unmatched bases: 5. CDR3 residues: CASSESASGAADTQYF. The CDR3 DNA follows: TGCGCCAGCAGTGAGTCGGCTAGCGGGGCGGCAGATACGCAGTATTTT.

The chain carries TRBV27 and TRBJ2-7; weak D call: TRBD1 (6 bases). Per the germline V gene, CDR1 is MNHEY and CDR2 is SMNVEV (reference sequence). The CDR3 loop spans 14 amino acids. V was clipped by 3 bases and J by 0 bases, with 9 bases between them. The CDR3: CASSFGQSSYEQYF. The CDR3 nucleotides are TGTGCCAGCAGTTTCGGACAGAGCTCCTACGAGCAGTACTTC.

The chain joins TRBV6-1 to TRBJ1-1; 7 bases fit TRBD1. The CDR3 covers 13 residues. The V and J ends lost 7 bases and 7 bases, in that order; junction bases with no gene match: 9. Per the germline V gene, CDR1 is MNHNS and CDR2 is SASEGT. The chain's CDR3 is CASNLDRADEAFF. The CDR3 DNA reads TGTGCCAGCAACTTAGACAGGGCCGATGAAGCTTTCTTT.

The chain links TRBV27 to TRBJ2-1, with 8 bases aligning to TRBD1. Germline values: CDR1 MNHEY, CDR2 SMNVEV (reference sequence). The CDR3 has 14 amino acids. The V segment lost 6 bases and the J segment 4 bases; nucleotides outside the gene matches: 5. The CDR3: CASSFRQGYNEQFF. CDR3 bases: TGTGCCAGCAGCTTTCGACAGGGGTACAATGAGCAGTTCTTC.

The V gene is TRBV6-5, the J gene TRBJ2-7; TRBD1 aligns across 8 bases. The CDR3 has 14 residues. V shed 7 bases and J 2 bases; nucleotides not matched to a gene: 7. Germline V gene data show CDR1 as MNHEY and CDR2 as SVGAGI. The CDR3 spells CASNPGQVPYEQYF. The CDR3 nucleotides read TGTGCCAGCAATCCGGGACAGGTACCCTACGAGCAGTACTTC.

The rearrangement joins TRBV2 to TRBJ1-3; 8 bases are shared with TRBD1. The length of the CDR3 is 16 residues. V shed 6 bases, J shed 0 bases, and the junction held 7 bases outside the gene matches. The V gene's germline CDR1 is SNHLY and CDR2 FYNNEI. CDR3: CASRGPGQDSGNTIYF. The CDR3 bases are TGTGCCAGCAGGGGGCCGGGACAGGACTCTGGAAACACCATATATTTT. The full variable domain, completed using reference TRBV2 and TRBJ1-3, is EPEVTQTPSHQVTQMGQEVILRCVPISNHLYFYWYRQILGQKVEFLVSFYNNEISEKSEIFDDQFSVERPDGSNFTLKIRSTKLEDSAMYFCASRGPGQDSGNTIYFGEGSWLTVV.

This sequence joins TRBV29-1 and TRBJ2-1; 7 nucleotides align to TRBD1. V shed 7 bases and J 0 bases; nucleotides not matched to a gene: 3. The CDR3 length is 13 residues. Looked up from germline, CDR1 is SQVTM and CDR2 is ANQGSEA. The CDR3 region is CSGDRSSYNEQFF. The CDR3 DNA reads TGCAGCGGGGACAGAAGCTCCTACAATGAGCAGTTCTTC.

The CDR3 DNA sequence: TGCGCCAGCAACGGACAGGGGGCCGGCTACGAGCAGTACTTC. It translates to CASNGQGAGYEQYF. The chain has TRBV10-2 and TRBJ2-7; 11 bases are shared with TRBD1. J was trimmed by 3 bases and V by 7 bases; bases with no gene match: 5. The CDR3 length is 14 residues. CDR1 WSHSY and CDR2 SAAADI come from the germline V gene.

This chain links TRBV6-4 with TRBJ1-5; no firm D call. Looked up from germline, CDR1 is MRHNA and CDR2 is SNTAGT. V was trimmed by 9 bases and J by 3 bases, leaving 27 bases between them. This CDR3 comprises 18 residues. CDR3 sequence: CARQATRRSGETNQPQHF. The CDR3 DNA follows: TGTGCCAGACAAGCAACTCGGAGATCCGGGGAAACCAATCAGCCCCAGCATTTT.

The chain has TRBV10-3 and TRBJ2-7; no clear D gene. The V and J ends lost 10 bases and 0 bases respectively, with 19 bases between them. The CDR3 spans 15 residues. Looked up from germline, CDR1 is ENHRY and CDR2 is SYGVKD. The CDR3 DNA follows: TGTGCCACCGACCACGAAGACATAAACTCCTACGAGCAGTACTTC. As protein: CATDHEDINSYEQYF.

This chain uses TRBV7-2 with TRBJ1-4, with D possibly matching TRBD1 (5 bases). The CDR3 has 15 amino acids. Trimming removed 2 bases from V and 5 bases from J, with 12 bases in between. Germline CDR1 SGHTA, CDR2 FQGNSA. CDR3: CASSLFQGENEKLFF. The CDR3, as DNA: TGTGCCAGCAGCTTATTCCAGGGTGAGAATGAAAAACTGTTTTTT.

The chain joins TRBV6-4 to TRBJ2-1; TRBD1 is a possible D gene (5 bases). The CDR3 runs 15 residues. Trimming stripped 4 bases from V and 3 bases from J, with 13 bases between. Germline V gene sequence: CDR1 MRHNA, CDR2 SNTAGT. CDR3 sequence (DNA): TGTGCCAGCAGTGCAGGAGACAGCGACTACAATGAGCAGTTCTTC. Its translation is CASSAGDSDYNEQFF.

This clone was picked up one time. The chain recombines TRBV5-5 with TRBJ1-4; D might be TRBD1 (5 bases). V lost 4 bases and J 8 bases, leaving 12 bases between the germline ends. This CDR3 region has 13 residues. Per the germline V gene, CDR1 is SGHKS and CDR2 is YYEKEE (reference sequence). This CDR3 reads CASSGGDLEKLFF. The CDR3 bases are TGTGCCAGCAGCGGGGGGGATTTGGAAAAACTGTTTTTT. Full variable domain (remainder filled in from reference TRBV5-5 and TRBJ1-4): DAGVTQSPTHLIKTRGQQVTLRCSPISGHKSVSWYQQVLGQGPQFIFQYYEKEERGRGNFPDRFSARQFPNYSSELNVNALLLGDSALYLCASSGGDLEKLFFGSGTQLSVL.

This clone has more than one count but fewer than ten. The rearrangement joins TRBV30 to TRBJ1-1; no definite D call. Trimming removed 3 bases from V and 4 bases from J, with 6 bases in between. CDR3 size: 11 residues. Germline values: CDR1 GTSNPN, CDR2 SVGIG (reference sequence). CDR3 protein: CAWREVTEAFF. Here the CDR3 DNA reads TGTGCCTGGAGGGAGGTCACTGAAGCTTTCTTT. The full variable domain, its missing parts supplied by reference TRBV30 and TRBJ1-1, is SQTIHQWPATLVQPVGSPLSLECTVEGTSNPNLYWYRQAAGRGLQLLFYSVGIGQISSEVPQNLSASRPQDRQFILSSKKLLLSDSGFYLCAWREVTEAFFGQGTRLTVV.

This chain uses TRBV2 with TRBJ2-4; TRBD2 might be the D (5 bases). V lost 7 bases and J lost 0, with 7 bases in between. The germline gives CDR1 SNHLY, CDR2 FYNNEI. This CDR3 is 13 amino acids long. The CDR3 DNA follows: TGTGCCAGCATCGGGGTAGCCAAAAACATTCAGTACTTC. Translating it yields CASIGVAKNIQYF.

This chain connects TRBV19 to TRBJ2-5; a weak D match, TRBD2 (6 bases). Germline CDR1 and CDR2: LNHDA and SQIVND (reference sequence). The length of the CDR3 is 14 residues. The ends were cut back, 0 bases at V and 4 bases at J, with 9 bases in the middle. The CDR3 nucleotides are TGTGCCAGTAGTATAGACGGAGGGCCAGAGACCCAGTACTTC. Encoded protein: CASSIDGGPETQYF.

The chain recombines TRBV18 with TRBJ1-2; D is ambiguous. Germline V gene lookup returns CDR1 KGHSH and CDR2 LQKENI. Trimming took off 0 bases at V and 2 bases at J, with 7 bases between the two ends. The CDR3 contains 14 residues. The CDR3 loop is CASSPPGVNYGYTF. The CDR3 nucleotides are TGTGCCAGCTCACCACCCGGAGTCAACTATGGCTACACCTTC.

The V and J genes are TRBV5-1 and TRBJ2-7; tentatively, D is TRBD1 (6 bases). CDR1 and CDR2 from the germline V gene are SGHRS and YFSETQ. This CDR3 has 15 residues. V was pared by 1 base and J by 4 bases, with 15 bases between. DNA for the CDR3: TGCGCCAGCAGCTTGACTACAGGGTATTCTTACGAGCAGTACTTC. Protein sequence: CASSLTTGYSYEQYF.

The table lists this clone with a few counts. This CDR3 reads CASSQIRTNTGELFF. DNA of the CDR3: TGTGCCAGCAGCCAAATCCGAACAAACACCGGGGAGCTGTTTTTT. The chain is built from TRBV7-6 and TRBJ2-2, with no clear D. V gave up 5 bases and J gave up 2 bases, with 12 bases separating them. This CDR3 is 15 amino acids long. CDR1 is SGHVS and CDR2 is FNYEAQ in the germline V gene.

A few counts support this clone. The chain is built from TRBV7-6 and TRBJ2-7; the D gene is possibly TRBD2 (6 bases). V lost 5 bases and J 0 bases, leaving 20 bases between the germline ends. The CDR3 sequence is 17 residues long. CDR1 is SGHVS, CDR2 FNYEAQ, per germline. Here the CDR3 reads CASSRLFGRRDSYEQYF. CDR3 sequence (DNA): TGTGCCAGCAGCCGCTTATTCGGTCGGAGGGACTCCTACGAGCAGTACTTC.

This clone was seen more than once but under ten times. V and J are TRBV19 and TRBJ1-3; no reliable D call. The CDR3 totals 14 residues. Germline loops: CDR1 LNHDA, CDR2 SQIVND (reference sequence). V dropped 11 bases and J dropped 0 bases, with 14 bases sitting between them. Here the CDR3 reads CASSKGNSGNTIYF. In nucleotides, the CDR3 is TGTGCCTCTAGCAAGGGCAACTCTGGAAACACCATATATTTT.

This clone was recorded once. This chain joins TRBV10-2 and TRBJ2-3; D is perhaps TRBD1 (5 bases). This CDR3 contains 17 residues. CDR1 WSHSY and CDR2 SAAADI come from the germline V gene. The ends were cut back, 5 bases at V and 2 bases at J, with 20 bases in the middle. The DNA for the CDR3 is TGCGCCAGCAGTTTCCCCCCCTTGGGGCAAGACACAGATACGCAGTATTTT. Encoded protein: CASSFPPLGQDTDTQYF.

This clone was recorded a few times. The J gene is TRBJ1-2, the V gene TRBV6-5, with 8 bases aligning to TRBD1. The junction had 4 bases not matched to a gene; V was cut back by 1 base and J by 6 bases. Germline values: CDR1 MNHEY, CDR2 SVGAGI. There are 14 residues in the CDR3. The CDR3 DNA reads as TGTGCCAGCAGTTACTACAGACAGGGGAATGGCTACACCTTC. This translates into CASSYYRQGNGYTF.

The chain recombines TRBV7-8 with TRBJ2-5, with TRBD2 matching over 9 bases. The CDR3 is 15 amino acids. The V gene's germline CDR1 is SGHVS and CDR2 FQNEAQ. With V trimmed by 5 bases and J by 5 bases, 9 bases remained unmatched. Written as DNA, the CDR3 is TGTGCCAGCAGCCAGCGGGGGGCGGGATCGGAGACCCAGTACTTC. It codes for CASSQRGAGSETQYF.